These T cell receptor beta chains were read from a single sample in a study of T cells in Graves' hyperthyroidism and ophthalmopathy. TCRdb analysed the multiplex PCR reads with MiXCR anew, one entry per CDR3 protein. The sample lists more than 550,000 distinct CDR3 sequences; 15% to 20% were seen once. Sequencing was carried out using blood. Receptors were obtained from a woman aged 50 to 60 with Graves' hyperthyroidism that later progressed to Graves' ophthalmopathy. The CDR3 runs from the conserved cysteine through the conserved F or W. D genes are given only for firm matches. Clone size is stated in some rows and not others, as once, few, many or a class when expanded.

clone_size	v_call	j_call	d_call	cdr3_nt	cdr3_aa
NA	TRBV19	TRBJ2-5	TRBD2	TGTGCCAGTAGTATAGTTGGGGGACTAGCGCCTGAGTACTTC	CASSIVGGLAPEYF
NA	TRBV9	TRBJ2-5	TRBD1	TGTGCCAGCAGCGTAGACCAGACAGGGGTCGAGACCCAGTACTTC	CASSVDQTGVETQYF
NA	TRBV6-6	TRBJ2-5	NA	TGTGCCAGCAGTTACCGGAGAGGGGCCCGCAGGCAAGAGACCCAGTACTTC	CASSYRRGARRQETQYF
NA	TRBV20-1	TRBJ2-3	TRBD2	TGCAGTGCTAGAGACGCTGCGGGAGGGGGGTACACAGATACGCAGTATTTT	CSARDAAGGGYTDTQYF
NA	TRBV20-1	TRBJ1-4	NA	TGCAGTGCTAGACTTCTTGCCTCTACTCGTGGTGAAAAACTGTTTTTT	CSARLLASTRGEKLFF
NA	TRBV4-1	TRBJ1-2	NA	TGCGCCAGCAGCCAAGGGCGGGGGCTTGACTATGGCTACACCTTC	CASSQGRGLDYGYTF
NA	TRBV10-1	TRBJ2-5	NA	TGCGCCAGCAGTGAGACAGGGAAGAGAGAGACCCAGTACTTC	CASSETGKRETQYF
few	TRBV5-1	TRBJ1-2	NA	TGCGCCAGCAGCTTTCAGGGAACAACTAACTATGGCTACACCTTC	CASSFQGTTNYGYTF
NA	TRBV7-9	TRBJ1-1	NA	TGTGCCAGCAGCGACGCCAGGAGACAGCGGAACACTGAAGCTTTCTTT	CASSDARRQRNTEAFF
NA	TRBV24-1	TRBJ2-1	NA	TGTGCCACCAGTGATTTGCTGGTCGATGAGCAGTTCTTC	CATSDLLVDEQFF
few	TRBV9	TRBJ1-1	TRBD1	TGTGCCAGCAGCGTCGCACCCCCCGGGACAGGGGGGGTCACTGAAGCTTTCTTT	CASSVAPPGTGGVTEAFF
NA	TRBV4-3	TRBJ2-5	NA	TGCGCCAGCAGCCGGAGAAGGGGAGCAGGGGCCGAAGAGACCCAGTACTTC	CASSRRRGAGAEETQYF
NA	TRBV4-1	TRBJ2-5	TRBD1	TGCGCCAGCAGCCAAGATGTCGACAGGGGGAGGGAGACCCAGTACTTC	CASSQDVDRGRETQYF
NA	TRBV18	TRBJ1-4	NA	TGTGCCAGCTCACCATCGGGGAATAATGAAAAACTGTTTTTT	CASSPSGNNEKLFF
few	TRBV7-2	TRBJ1-4	NA	TGTGCCAGCAGCTCCCTCGGGGGGGGGGAAAAACTGTTTTTT	CASSSLGGGEKLFF
NA	TRBV4-1	TRBJ2-5	NA	TGCGCCAGCAGCCACCCGGGACCAGTACAAGAGACCCAGTACTTC	CASSHPGPVQETQYF
NA	TRBV19	TRBJ1-6	NA	TGTGCCAGTAGTACGTGGGCAGAGAATTCACCCCTCCACTTT	CASSTWAENSPLHF
many	TRBV18	TRBJ1-1	NA	TGTGCCAGCTCACGTACGGGTGGGATTGGCACTGAAGCTTTCTTT	CASSRTGGIGTEAFF
NA	TRBV15	TRBJ2-3	NA	TGTGCCACCAGAAGAGAGCCTCCGACGGTATGGACAGATACGCAGTATTTT	CATRREPPTVWTDTQYF
NA	TRBV7-9	TRBJ2-1	TRBD1	TGTGCCAGCAGCTCAAGGTGGGGACAGGGTGTCAATGAGCAGTTCTTC	CASSSRWGQGVNEQFF
NA	TRBV6-5	TRBJ1-2	TRBD1	TGTGCCAGCAGTTACTTACGGACAGGGGCGAACTATGGCTACACCTTC	CASSYLRTGANYGYTF
many	TRBV24-1	TRBJ1-2	NA	TGTGCCACCAGCGGAACCTTTGGGAGCTATGGCTACACCTTC	CATSGTFGSYGYTF
many	TRBV5-1	TRBJ1-1	NA	TGCGCCAGCAGCATACAGCCCAACACTGAAGCTTTCTTT	CASSIQPNTEAFF
many	TRBV5-1	TRBJ2-5	NA	TGCGCCAGCAGCTTGGCCAGGGGACAAGAGACCCAGTACTTC	CASSLARGQETQYF
many	TRBV12-3/TRBV12-4	TRBJ2-1	NA	TGTGCCAGCAGCCTCACTGACAATGAGCAGTTCTTC	CASSLTDNEQFF